This entry lists 20 T cell receptor beta chains sequenced from one sample in a study. The method was immunoSEQ multiplex PCR; TCRdb's version includes in-frame clones alone and lacks a portion of them. The repertoire has about 68,000 clones, 93% of them found once; the top ten carry roughly 4.5%. The sequencing input was PBMCs. These receptors all come from a man in his forties with rheumatoid arthritis.

The chain employs TRBV30 and TRBJ1-6; a possible D gene is TRBD1 (6 bases). In germline, CDR1 is GTSNPN, CDR2 SVGIG (reference sequence). CDR3 length: 13 residues. V was pared by 5 bases and J by 4 bases, with 9 bases between. The CDR3 bases are TGTGCCTGGGGACAGACGTATAATTCACCCCTCCACTTT. It is translated as CAWGQTYNSPLHF.

CDR3 in amino acids: CASSLVGTPEQYF. The CDR3 DNA reads as TGTGCCAGCAGCTTAGTCGGGACACCCGAGCAGTACTTC. The chain carries TRBV7-2 and TRBJ2-7, with D maybe TRBD1 (6 bases). The V and J ends lost 1 base and 6 bases respectively, with 10 bases between them. The CDR3 runs 13 residues. CDR1 is SGHTA, CDR2 FQGNSA, per germline.

The chain carries TRBV28 and TRBJ1-4, with D possibly being TRBD1 (6 bases). V was shortened by 4 bases and J by 8 bases, with 8 bases between the two germline ends. CDR1 is MDHEN and CDR2 is SYDVKM in the germline V gene. This CDR3 region has 12 residues. The CDR3 region has the DNA TGTGCCAGCAGTTGGGACACAGAAAAACTGTTTTTT. Translated, it gives CASSWDTEKLFF.

The chain combines TRBV2 with TRBJ2-3, with a weak D call TRBD1 (6 bases). This CDR3 has 14 residues. V was clipped by 7 bases and J by 4 bases, with 15 bases between them. Germline V gene data show CDR1 as SNHLY and CDR2 as FYNNEI. This CDR3 reads CASMGWTASDTQYF. CDR3 DNA: TGTGCCAGCATGGGGTGGACAGCTTCAGATACGCAGTATTTT.

The chain recombines TRBV10-3 with TRBJ2-7; 11 nucleotides match TRBD2. Germline CDR1 is ENHRY and CDR2 is SYGVKD. The junction had 11 bases not matched to a gene; V was cut back by 5 bases and J by 2 bases. The CDR3 is 17 residues long. CDR3: CAISTRPTSGGAYEQYF. In nucleotides, the CDR3 is TGTGCCATCAGTACCAGGCCTACTAGCGGGGGCGCCTACGAGCAGTACTTC.

This clone appeared a single time. The chain is built from TRBV5-1 and TRBJ2-6; D uncertain. Germline CDR1 is SGHRS and CDR2 is YFSETQ. The CDR3 runs to 14 residues. Trimming removed 7 bases at V and 0 bases at J, with 8 bases between. DNA of the CDR3: TGCGCCAGCGGGGTGTACTCTGGGGCCAACGTCCTGACTTTC. This codes for CASGVYSGANVLTF. Supplemented by reference TRBV5-1 and TRBJ2-6, the full variable domain reads KAGVTQTPRYLIKTRGQQVTLSCSPISGHRSVSWYQQTPGQGLQFLFEYFSETQRNKGNFPGRFSGRQFSNSRSEMNVSTLELGDSALYLCASGVYSGANVLTFGAGSRLTVL.

This rearrangement joins TRBV5-1 to TRBJ2-2, with a possible D match to TRBD2 (5 bases). Trimming left V 0 bases short and J 9 bases short, with 15 bases between. The CDR3 contains 15 residues. Germline V CDR1 and CDR2: SGHRS, YFSETQ. CDR3 sequence reads: CASSLGSGKGRELFF. The CDR3, as DNA: TGCGCCAGCAGCTTGGGATCGGGGAAGGGAAGGGAGCTGTTTTTT.

V is TRBV3-1 (or the pseudogene TRBV3-2) and J is TRBJ1-1; no definite D call. V was shortened by 2 bases and J by 6 bases, with 7 bases between the two germline ends. Germline V gene sequence: CDR1 LGHDT, CDR2 YNNKEL (reference sequence). This CDR3 has 12 amino acids. The CDR3 bases are TGTGCCAGCAGCCAAAATCGTGCTGAAGCTTTCTTT. Protein product: CASSQNRAEAFF.

The V call is TRBV6-1, the J call TRBJ1-5, with D unclear. The CDR3 loop spans 14 amino acids. CDR1 and CDR2 (germline): MNHNS, SASEGT. V was pared by 1 base and J by 6 bases, with 10 bases between. CDR3 residues: CASSEGFVGQPQHF. The CDR3 DNA sequence: TGTGCCAGCAGTGAAGGGTTCGTCGGTCAGCCCCAGCATTTT.

The table lists this clone with a count of one. The chain carries TRBV7-2 and TRBJ1-5; no definite D call. CDR3 length: 16 residues. Trimming took 5 bases from V and 5 from J, leaving 19 bases between them. From germline, CDR1 is SGHTA and CDR2 FQGNSA. This CDR3 is CASSLRALPSDQPQHF. CDR3 in DNA: TGTGCCAGCAGCCTAAGGGCCCTGCCCTCAGATCAGCCCCAGCATTTT.

The rearrangement uses TRBV5-1 and TRBJ1-3; TRBD1 agrees at 9 bases. Germline CDR1 reads SGHRS; CDR2 reads YFSETQ. Trimming took 2 bases from V and 3 from J; bases not matched to a gene: 12. This CDR3 contains 18 residues. CDR3 in DNA: TGCGCCAGCAGCTTTACTTACGGGACAGGGCAAGGTGGAAACACCATATATTTT. Translation gives CASSFTYGTGQGGNTIYF.

This chain uses TRBV18 with TRBJ2-7, with 10 bases that match TRBD2. Germline V gene sequence: CDR1 KGHSH, CDR2 LQKENI. Germline trimming cut 4 bases from V and 4 bases from J; bases unmatched to any gene: 10. This CDR3 is 16 amino acids long. Here the CDR3 reads CASSQPLAGEWYEQYF. As DNA, the CDR3 is TGTGCCAGCTCACAACCCCTAGCGGGAGAATGGTACGAGCAGTACTTC.

This clone was counted once. V and J are TRBV18 and TRBJ1-1; D gene uncertain. The CDR3 extends over 13 amino acids. V was trimmed by 6 bases and J by 3 bases, leaving 11 bases between them. CDR1 and CDR2 (germline): KGHSH, LQKENI. As DNA, the CDR3 is TGTGCCAGCTCCCTGGTGGAGCACACTGAAGCTTTCTTT. Translated, it gives CASSLVEHTEAFF.

This chain links TRBV18 with TRBJ2-7; D unclear. The V and J ends lost 3 bases and 0 bases respectively, with 12 bases between them. Germline CDR1 reads KGHSH; CDR2 reads LQKENI. The CDR3 extends over 15 amino acids. The CDR3 here is CASSPTGLGSYEQYF. The CDR3 nucleotides read TGTGCCAGCTCACCTACGGGTTTAGGCTCCTACGAGCAGTACTTC. Full variable domain (rest looked up from reference TRBV18 and TRBJ2-7): NAGVMQNPRHLVRRRGQEARLRCSPMKGHSHVYWYRQLPEEGLKFMVYLQKENIIDESGMPKERFSAEFPKEGPSILRIQQVVRGDSAAYFCASSPTGLGSYEQYFGPGTRLTVT.

The chain joins TRBV24-1 to TRBJ2-5; TRBD2 aligns across 8 bases. The CDR3 is 17 residues long. Trimming cost V 0 bases and J 4 bases; bases outside gene matches: 9. Germline CDR1 KGHDR, CDR2 SFDVKD. In DNA, the CDR3 is TGTGCCACCAGTGATTTGAGGGCCGGGAGGGATCCAGAGACCCAGTACTTC. This codes for CATSDLRAGRDPETQYF.

V usage is TRBV5-1 and J usage is TRBJ2-2; D not resolved. CDR1 SGHRS and CDR2 YFSETQ come from the germline V gene. The V and J ends lost 4 bases and 1 base respectively, with 17 bases between them. This CDR3 region has 17 residues. CDR3 residues: CASSPEITALNTGELFF. In DNA form, the CDR3 reads TGCGCCAGCAGCCCCGAAATTACAGCGTTGAACACCGGGGAGCTGTTTTTT. Based on the CDR3 plus reference TRBV5-1 and TRBJ2-2, the full variable domain is KAGVTQTPRYLIKTRGQQVTLSCSPISGHRSVSWYQQTPGQGLQFLFEYFSETQRNKGNFPGRFSGRQFSNSRSEMNVSTLELGDSALYLCASSPEITALNTGELFFGEGSRLTVL.

This sequence joins TRBV6-1 and TRBJ2-1, with 11 nucleotides matching TRBD2. J lost 3 bases, V lost 2 bases, and 6 bases had no gene match. Germline CDR1 is MNHNS and CDR2 is SASEGT. The CDR3 length is 17 residues. The CDR3 protein is CASSEWNLAGGYNEQFF. CDR3 nucleotides: TGTGCCAGCAGTGAATGGAATCTAGCGGGGGGCTACAATGAGCAGTTCTTC.

The V gene is TRBV9, the J gene TRBJ1-1; no firm D call. Germline V CDR1 and CDR2: SGDLS, YYNGEE. V was cut by 4 bases and J by 1 base, with 14 bases left in between. The CDR3 contains 15 residues. The chain's CDR3 is CASSPETFGNTEAFF. CDR3 DNA sequence: TGTGCCAGCAGCCCTGAGACATTCGGGAACACTGAAGCTTTCTTT.

The V call is TRBV2, the J call TRBJ1-1; D not certain. The V gene lost 11 bases and the J gene lost 1 base, with 11 bases spanning the gap. The CDR3 consists of 12 residues. Germline V gene sequence: CDR1 SNHLY, CDR2 FYNNEI. The CDR3 DNA reads TGTGCCCTATCGGGAGGGAACACTGAAGCTTTCTTT. Encoded protein: CALSGGNTEAFF.

This sequence joins TRBV4-3 and TRBJ2-5; D remains ambiguous. V gave up 1 base and J gave up 2 bases, with 14 bases separating them. CDR1 is LGHNA, CDR2 YSLEER, per germline. There are 16 residues in the CDR3. CDR3 protein: CASSQVYNPRQETQYF. The CDR3 DNA sequence: TGCGCCAGCAGCCAAGTGTACAATCCCCGACAAGAGACCCAGTACTTC.